This T cell receptor (beta chain) was retrieved from a study of T-cell reconstitution after alpha-beta-depleted transplantation in children (dated by TCRdb to the mid-2010s). With respect to the entire study: Using TCR repertoire profiling, the study followed T-cell immune reconstitution in a quantitative way in children after TCRalphabeta/CD19-depleted allogeneic hematopoietic cell transplantation. Here is what the overall study found, with its caveats: The apparently early recovery of alphabetaT-cell counts about two months after transplant reportedly depended on only several hundred rapidly expanded clones that came from non-depleted graft cells. In some patients, the high TCRbeta diversity seen at day 60 was put down to recipient T cells and intrathymic progenitors that had survived conditioning. Hyperexpanded clone frequencies declined over subsequent months; after one year, T-cell counts and TCRbeta diversity were mostly attributed to newly produced T cells.

The sample's treatment or condition label, decoded: allogeneic hematopoietic cell transplantation with graft depleted of TCRalphabeta T cells and CD19 B cells. Transplant recipients were children who received TCRalphabeta/CD19-depleted allogeneic hematopoietic cell grafts. V loses 3 bases at its end and J loses 7 bases; junction bases beyond the gene matches: 3. CDR1 DFQATT and CDR2 SNEGSKA are derived from the germline V gene (reference sequence). From its cysteine to its phenylalanine, the CDR3 spans 14 amino acids. The kept DNA is CDR3 alone, 42 bases in frame from the first base. The library was produced with PCR. Sequencing used an Illumina HiSeq 2500. TCR library preparation used molecular barcoding, with unique molecular identifiers applied to normalize quantification of the TCRbeta repertoire. Through fastp at Q25 and MiXCR, TCRdb rebuilt clones from the public reads, retaining in-frame beta chains. Rows with a matching CDR3 protein are joined into one entry that keeps the most common DNA and genes. In all, the sample holds some 600,000 distinct CDR3 sequences, and roughly 13% of those were seen once. Over 2% of the sample goes to the ten largest clones.

As concerns this clonotype: Its antigen is not yet known. No clone much larger than this one lies a single base away; base qualities are absent.

The TCR was taken from a male patient younger than 18 who had a stem cell transplant for acute myeloid leukemia, so the T cells may come from the graft donor. Sequenced here: PBMCs, mostly from graft donor cells, sampled 360 days after TCRalphabeta/CD19-depleted stem cell transplant. The chain was built from TRBV20-1 and TRBJ2-3; 14 central bases correspond to TRBD2. The CDR3 is CSARGLAGDHTQYF. The DNA sequence reads TGCAGTGCTAGGGGACTAGCGGGAGATCATACGCAGTATTTT.